This T cell receptor (beta chain) was recovered during a study of shared clonotypes between healthy human individuals. Across the study: CD4 naive and CD4 memory each took three plates per donor, while CD8 naive took two and CD8 memory one.

Naive CD8 populations comprised CD45RO-negative cells positively selected for CCR7, excluding terminally differentiated effector memory CD45RA+ cells. Original processing notes: Junction-only sequences produced by ImmunoSEQ had no quality scores, so filtering differed. TCRdb's table, derived via immunoSEQ multiplex PCR, lists solely in-frame clones and lacks some. That table is the source of V, J and clone size, and D and trimming were worked out from the DNA. The profile shows about 590,000 clones, less than 97% of them singletons. This CDR3 comprises 14 residues. Trimming cost V 5 bases and J 4 bases; bases outside gene matches: 8. Germline CDR1 is WSHSY and CDR2 is SAAADI. Worth noting for this clone: Its antigen is still unknown.

Study findings and constraints: Memory subsets had estimated richness that was generally smaller than that of naive subsets.

Sequenced: naive CD8+ T cells sorted from blood. This chain uses TRBV10-2 with TRBJ2-7, with 7 positions matching TRBD2. This sequence was found in a woman under 40 in good health. In DNA, the CDR3 is TGCGCCAGCAGTTACTCGGCTAGCGGTTACGAGCAGTACTTC. This codes for CASSYSASGYEQYF.